Following are 21 T cell receptor beta chains from one sample sequenced in a study of T cell changes during pregnancy in multiple sclerosis. Sequencing used immunoSEQ multiplex PCR; TCRdb keeps in-frame clones, though not all of them. The profile shows 42,000 or so clones, about 94% of them singletons. The source was CD4+ T cells from peripheral blood mononuclear cells, collected after pregnancy. The source of these receptors is a female donor with multiple sclerosis, enrolled in a pregnancy study.

This chain connects TRBV6-5 to TRBJ1-2; D is uncertain. The V end lost 0 bases, the J end lost 4 bases, and 15 bases lay between the germline ends. The CDR3 contains 16 residues. The germline V gene encodes CDR1 MNHEY and CDR2 SVGAGI. The CDR3: CASSYSISALIYGYTF. The CDR3, as DNA: TGTGCCAGCAGTTACTCGATTTCAGCGCTAATCTATGGCTACACCTTC.

J is TRBJ1-1 and V is TRBV27; 10 bases are shared with TRBD1. This CDR3 has 14 residues. Germline loops: CDR1 MNHEY, CDR2 SMNVEV (reference sequence). Trimming took 8 bases from V and 5 from J; bases not matched to a gene: 8. CDR3 DNA sequence: TGTGCCAGCGCGACAGGGGGCTTGGGAACTGAAGCTTTCTTT. Amino acids: CASATGGLGTEAFF.

This clone occurred once. An end of the junction does not agree with germline; a read error may underlie this. The chain has TRBV11-2 and TRBJ1-2; no reliable D call. The CDR3 length is 14 residues. Germline loops: CDR1 SGHAT, CDR2 FQNNGV. CDR3 bases: TGTGCCAGCACCCGTGACAACCTTAACTCTGGCTACACCTTC. Its translation is CASTRDNLNSGYTF. The complete variable domain, with remaining parts taken from reference TRBV11-2 and TRBJ1-2, reads EAGVAQSPRYKIIEKRQSVAFWCNPISGHATLYWYQQILGQGPKLLIQFQNNGVVDDSQLPKDRFSAERLKGVDSTLKIQPAKLEDSAVYLCASTRDNLNSGYTFGSGTRLTVV.

In its sample, this clone was seen a few times. The rearrangement uses TRBV2 and TRBJ1-1; D remains unclear. The CDR3 runs to 14 residues. V lost 4 bases to trimming and J lost 1 base, with 10 bases between them. The germline CDR1 and CDR2 sequences are SNHLY and FYNNEI. The DNA of the CDR3 is TGTGCCAGCAGTGGGGCTCAGAGGAACACTGAAGCTTTCTTT. Amino acids: CASSGAQRNTEAFF. Filled out from reference TRBV2 and TRBJ1-1, the complete variable domain reads EPEVTQTPSHQVTQMGQEVILRCVPISNHLYFYWYRQILGQKVEFLVSFYNNEISEKSEIFDDQFSVERPDGSNFTLKIRSTKLEDSAMYFCASSGAQRNTEAFFGQGTRLTVV.

This clone was picked up a small number of times. The J gene is TRBJ1-3, the V gene TRBV2; no reliable D call. CDR3 length: 16 residues. The V gene lost 2 bases and the J gene lost 0 bases, with 11 bases spanning the gap. Germline V lookup: CDR1 SNHLY, CDR2 FYNNEI. The CDR3 sequence is CASSETDTLSGNTIYF. Here the CDR3 DNA reads TGTGCCAGCAGTGAAACCGACACACTCTCTGGAAACACCATATATTTT.

The chain combines TRBV27 with TRBJ2-3; TRBD2 matches 11 bases. CDR1 and CDR2 from the germline V gene are MNHEY and SMNVEV (reference sequence). The ends lost 5 bases at V and 2 bases at J; junction bases unmatched: 9. The CDR3 has 17 amino acids. CDR3 sequence reads: CASSPTPTSGATDTQYF. CDR3 DNA sequence: TGTGCCAGCAGTCCCACCCCGACTAGCGGGGCCACAGATACGCAGTATTTT.

This rearrangement joins TRBV14 to TRBJ2-1; 11 positions match TRBD2. V was pared by 4 bases and J by 9 bases, with 5 bases of the junction left unmatched. The CDR3 has 14 amino acids. Germline-derived CDR1 and CDR2 are SGHDN and FVKESK. CDR3 DNA: TGTGCCAGCAGCCTAGCGGGGGGGCGGGGTGAGCAGTTCTTC. Its protein product is CASSLAGGRGEQFF.

V is TRBV2 and J is TRBJ1-5; the match to TRBD1 covers 10 bases. Germline-derived CDR1 and CDR2 are SNHLY and FYNNEI. The CDR3 runs to 14 residues. The junction had 5 bases not matched to a gene; V was cut back by 6 bases and J by 6 bases. The CDR3 nucleotides are TGTGCCAGCAGAGTAGACAGGGGGCTTCAGCCCCAGCATTTT. This sequence encodes CASRVDRGLQPQHF.

The chain uses TRBV29-1 and TRBJ2-5; D is unclear. The CDR3 contains 12 residues. The V gene lost 3 bases and the J gene lost 1 base, with 6 bases spanning the gap. The germline V gene encodes CDR1 SQVTM and CDR2 ANQGSEA. The CDR3 nucleotides read TGCAGCGTTGAGGTACTCCAAGAGACCCAGTACTTC. Translation: CSVEVLQETQYF.

The CDR3 region is CAWSAIHRAAGTEAFF. CDR3 in DNA: TGTGCCTGGAGTGCCATTCACAGGGCCGCTGGCACTGAAGCTTTCTTT. The V gene is TRBV30, the J gene TRBJ1-1, with TRBD1 as a possible D gene (6 bases). This CDR3 has 16 residues. Deletions cut 1 base from V and 4 bases from J, with 19 bases between. In germline, CDR1 is GTSNPN, CDR2 SVGIG (reference sequence).

This chain joins TRBV9 and TRBJ2-3; 13 bases align to TRBD2. The V gene end was trimmed by 0 bases and the J gene end by 10 bases; junction bases not matched to a gene: 2. The CDR3 has 14 residues. Germline V lookup: CDR1 SGDLS, CDR2 YYNGEE. As DNA, the CDR3 is TGTGCCAGCAGCGTAGGGACTAGCGGGGGAGCGCAGTATTTT. It codes for CASSVGTSGGAQYF.

The chain combines TRBV9 with TRBJ2-1; TRBD1 is a possible D gene (5 bases). Germline CDR1 reads SGDLS; CDR2 reads YYNGEE. The germline V and J ends were trimmed by 5 bases and 3 bases, with 18 bases remaining between them. There are 16 residues in the CDR3. Here the CDR3 reads CASSIQGFGNYNEQFF. The CDR3 region has the DNA TGTGCCAGCAGTATCCAGGGTTTCGGCAACTACAATGAGCAGTTCTTC.

The J gene is TRBJ1-5, the V gene TRBV18, with D possibly being TRBD1 (6 bases). Trimming cost V 6 bases and J 4 bases, with 19 bases left between them. This CDR3 comprises 16 residues. Germline assignment: CDR1 KGHSH and CDR2 LQKENI. This chain's CDR3 is CASSTRRGDKNQPQHF. Here the CDR3 DNA reads TGTGCCAGCTCTACGAGGCGGGGGGACAAAAATCAGCCCCAGCATTTT.

The CDR3 region has the DNA TGTGCCAGCAGCGTAGGGCAGGGAAGTGGCTACACCTTC. Its protein is CASSVGQGSGYTF. The chain employs TRBV9 and TRBJ1-2, with a weak D call TRBD1 (5 bases). V shed 0 bases and J shed 7 bases, with 10 bases lying between them. Germline CDR1 reads SGDLS; CDR2 reads YYNGEE. The CDR3 has 13 residues.

The chain couples TRBV15 to TRBJ1-2; D is perhaps TRBD1 (6 bases). The CDR3 sequence is 16 residues long. Deletions cut 3 bases from V and 3 bases from J, with 17 bases between. In germline, CDR1 is LNHNV, CDR2 YYDKDF (reference sequence). CDR3 nucleotides: TGTGCCACCAGCAGGCTGGGTAGACAGGCCGACTATGGCTACACCTTC. Protein sequence: CATSRLGRQADYGYTF.

This chain links TRBV11-2 with TRBJ1-2; no firm D call. Germline V gene data show CDR1 as SGHAT and CDR2 as FQNNGV. Trimming removed 5 bases from V and 5 bases from J, with 12 bases in between. The CDR3 runs 13 residues. The CDR3 bases are TGTGCCAGCAGCCGCCAGACTGATTATGGCTACACCTTC. It encodes CASSRQTDYGYTF.

The gene calls are TRBV27 and TRBJ2-5, with D unclear. Trimming shortened V by 2 bases and J by 4 bases, and 8 bases separated the two germline ends. The CDR3 extends over 13 amino acids. Germline loops: CDR1 MNHEY, CDR2 SMNVEV (reference sequence). CDR3 coding DNA: TGTGCCAGCAGTTTAGCCCGGAGAGAGACCCAGTACTTC. Protein: CASSLARRETQYF.

This clone is a singleton in its sample. V is TRBV19 and J is TRBJ2-7, with 11 bases fitting TRBD2. Looked up from germline, CDR1 is LNHDA and CDR2 is SQIVND (reference sequence). J was trimmed by 3 bases and V by 3 bases; bases with no gene match: 10. The CDR3 consists of 17 residues. The CDR3 DNA reads as TGTGCCAGTAGTATTTCTATAGCGGGGGGGCCGGGCTACGAGCAGTACTTC. It codes for CASSISIAGGPGYEQYF.

This clone was detected only a few times. This chain links TRBV2 with TRBJ2-4, with 9 bases matching TRBD1. In germline, CDR1 is SNHLY, CDR2 FYNNEI. V trimming: 6 bases; J trimming: 9 bases; junction bases outside the gene matches: 9. The CDR3 extends over 14 amino acids. CDR3 bases: TGTGCCAGCAGCAAGGGACAGGGAGTAAGCATTCAGTACTTC. As protein: CASSKGQGVSIQYF.

The chain employs TRBV5-1 and TRBJ2-7, with TRBD2 matching over 13 bases. Germline loops: CDR1 SGHRS, CDR2 YFSETQ. This CDR3 contains 18 residues. V was clipped by 2 bases and J by 0 bases; unmatched bases: 8. This CDR3 reads CASSLGLAGAKLSYEQYF. CDR3 nucleotides: TGCGCCAGCAGCTTAGGACTAGCGGGGGCGAAACTCTCCTACGAGCAGTACTTC.

The chain's CDR3 is CASSLSIGTYNEQFF. In nucleotides, the CDR3 is TGTGCCAGCAGCTTATCTATTGGTACCTACAATGAGCAGTTCTTC. V is TRBV7-2 and J is TRBJ2-1, with D unresolved. CDR3 length: 15 amino acids. Trimming removed 2 bases from V and 2 bases from J, with 10 bases in between. Germline V gene data show CDR1 as SGHTA and CDR2 as FQGNSA. The full variable domain, rest sourced from reference TRBV7-2 and TRBJ2-1, is GAGVSQSPSNKVTEKGKDVELRCDPISGHTALYWYRQSLGQGLEFLIYFQGNSAPDKSGLPSDRFSAERTGGSVSTLTIQRTQQEDSAVYLCASSLSIGTYNEQFFGPGTRLTVL.